Sequencing of this T cell receptor beta chain was carried out in a study of blood T cell repertoires in COVID-19. Turning to the study itself: Samples came from the United States, Italy and Spain, spanning acute and convalescent COVID-19. Nucleic acid was either cDNA or gDNA, and it came from T cells, B-cell-depleted T cells, or PBMCs.

In the authors' workflow: Reference gene primer amplification gave nucleated cell count estimates. The table came from immunoSEQ multiplex PCR; TCRdb's copy has only in-frame clones and leaves some out. V, J and clone size were drawn from that table, and D and trimming were deduced from the DNA. The data contain 75,000 to 90,000 clones, approximately 87% of them seen just once; the ten biggest clones take up about 10%. This CDR3 is 15 amino acids long. Losses at the gene ends were 0 bases for V and 5 bases for J; bases not matched to a gene: 5. Germline V gene data show CDR1 as GTSNPN and CDR2 as SVGIG (reference sequence).

The sample taken for sequencing was peripheral blood. The origin of this receptor is a human donor in a cohort sampled during active COVID-19. This chain uses TRBV30 with TRBJ2-7, with TRBD1 matching 12 bases. The CDR3 coding sequence is TGTGCCTGGAGTGTTGGAGGGACAGGGGGCAACGAGCAGTACTTC. This codes for CAWSVGGTGGNEQYF.